This is a list of T cell receptor beta chains from one sample in a study of post-analysis software for immune sequencing data. MiXCR was run by TCRdb on the PCR reads, yielding one entry per CDR3 protein. The table includes fewer than 600,000 distinct CDR3 sequences, 40% to 55% detected once. The sequencing sample was made of blood. Receptors originate from a girl aged 10-17 years with multiple sclerosis. The conserved cysteine and the conserved F or W are not part of the CDR3 here. The order of the fields is V gene, CDR3 protein.

V gene: TRBV7-2
CDR3 protein: ASSLGRLYTEAF

V gene: TRBV2
CDR3 protein: ASSEGAHSGANVLT

V gene: TRBV6-5
CDR3 protein: ASSSETGGSNSPLH

V gene: TRBV5-1
CDR3 protein: ASSFWLAPSYEQY

V gene: TRBV20-1
CDR3 protein: SARKTSGSQEPDTQY

V gene: TRBV19
CDR3 protein: ASRLTTSGFTEQF

V gene: TRBV7-2
CDR3 protein: ASSLAGAKEETQY

V gene: TRBV20-1
CDR3 protein: SAIHGLATYNEQF

V gene: TRBV5-1
CDR3 protein: ASSTSGGLASYNEQY

V gene: TRBV12-3/TRBV12-4
CDR3 protein: ASRHDYSGANVLT

V gene: TRBV28
CDR3 protein: ASSWGTHNEQF

V gene: TRBV18
CDR3 protein: ASSPDRVTYEQY

V gene: TRBV12-3/TRBV12-4
CDR3 protein: ASRQTSGRAGELF

V gene: TRBV20-1
CDR3 protein: SASAGARNEQF

V gene: TRBV5-6
CDR3 protein: ASSLAGTGKTGELF

V gene: TRBV7-3
CDR3 protein: ASSPHQGGAYGYT

V gene: TRBV5-1
CDR3 protein: ASSLGAVPSYNEQF

V gene: TRBV5-1
CDR3 protein: ASSLHRDREQF

V gene: TRBV5-1
CDR3 protein: ASSPSGPTGEADTQY

V gene: TRBV5-1
CDR3 protein: ASSSGLAGVGETQY

V gene: TRBV5-1
CDR3 protein: ASSLGISGQETQY

V gene: TRBV10-2
CDR3 protein: ASSESSGPSGGYT

V gene: TRBV5-1
CDR3 protein: ASSSEIGTSGSYEQY

V gene: TRBV5-1
CDR3 protein: ASSLSQGEASPLH

V gene: TRBV11-2
CDR3 protein: ASSFAGTGFYNEQF

V gene: TRBV18
CDR3 protein: ASSPEMEGGDGYT

V gene: TRBV29-1
CDR3 protein: SVGGATYEQY

V gene: TRBV14
CDR3 protein: ASSRKLAGSREQY

V gene: TRBV6-1
CDR3 protein: ASSARTGSRAKNIQY

V gene: TRBV27
CDR3 protein: ASSFQREDVSYTSTDTQY

V gene: TRBV5-1
CDR3 protein: ASSLETTDTQY

V gene: TRBV7-2
CDR3 protein: ASSSTGGGGQPQH

V gene: TRBV6-5
CDR3 protein: ASKRMGGETQY

V gene: TRBV5-6
CDR3 protein: ASSPLIQGLDWGANVLT

V gene: TRBV20-1
CDR3 protein: NARDPREQY

V gene: TRBV5-1
CDR3 protein: ASSLDPSATSTDTQY

V gene: TRBV4-1
CDR3 protein: ASSQGTSGGNEQF